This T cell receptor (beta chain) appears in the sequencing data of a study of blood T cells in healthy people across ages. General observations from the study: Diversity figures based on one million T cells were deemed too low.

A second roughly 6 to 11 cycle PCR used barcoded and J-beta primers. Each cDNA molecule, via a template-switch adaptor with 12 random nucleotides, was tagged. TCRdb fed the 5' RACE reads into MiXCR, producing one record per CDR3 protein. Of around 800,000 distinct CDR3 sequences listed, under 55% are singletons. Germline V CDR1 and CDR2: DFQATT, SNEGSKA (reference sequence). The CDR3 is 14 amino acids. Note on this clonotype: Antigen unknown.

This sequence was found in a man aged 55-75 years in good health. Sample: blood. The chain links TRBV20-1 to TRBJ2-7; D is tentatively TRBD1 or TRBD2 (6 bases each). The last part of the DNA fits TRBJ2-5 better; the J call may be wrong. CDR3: CSAMAWGAFETQYF. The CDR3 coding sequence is TGCAGTGCTATGGCGTGGGGGGCGTTTGAGACCCAGTACTTC.